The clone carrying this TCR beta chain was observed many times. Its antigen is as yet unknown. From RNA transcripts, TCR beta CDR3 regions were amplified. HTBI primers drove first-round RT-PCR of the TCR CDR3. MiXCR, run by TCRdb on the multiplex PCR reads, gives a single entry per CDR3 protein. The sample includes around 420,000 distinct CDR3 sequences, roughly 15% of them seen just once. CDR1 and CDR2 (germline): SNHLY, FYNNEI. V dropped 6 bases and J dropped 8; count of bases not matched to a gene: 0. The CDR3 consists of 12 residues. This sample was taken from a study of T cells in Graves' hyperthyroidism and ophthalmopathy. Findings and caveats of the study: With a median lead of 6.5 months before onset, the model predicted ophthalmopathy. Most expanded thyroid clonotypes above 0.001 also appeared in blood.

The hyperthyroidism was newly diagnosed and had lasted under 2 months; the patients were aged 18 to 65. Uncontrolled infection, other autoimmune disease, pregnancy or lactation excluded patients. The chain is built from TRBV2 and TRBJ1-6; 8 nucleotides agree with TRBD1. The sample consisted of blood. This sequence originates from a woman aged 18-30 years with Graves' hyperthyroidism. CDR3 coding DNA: TGTGCCAGCAGGGACAGGGATTCACCCCTCCACTTT. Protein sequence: CASRDRDSPLHF. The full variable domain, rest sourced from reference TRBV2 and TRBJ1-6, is EPEVTQTPSHQVTQMGQEVILRCVPISNHLYFYWYRQILGQKVEFLVSFYNNEISEKSEIFDDQFSVERPDGSNFTLKIRSTKLEDSAMYFCASRDRDSPLHFGNGTRLTVT.